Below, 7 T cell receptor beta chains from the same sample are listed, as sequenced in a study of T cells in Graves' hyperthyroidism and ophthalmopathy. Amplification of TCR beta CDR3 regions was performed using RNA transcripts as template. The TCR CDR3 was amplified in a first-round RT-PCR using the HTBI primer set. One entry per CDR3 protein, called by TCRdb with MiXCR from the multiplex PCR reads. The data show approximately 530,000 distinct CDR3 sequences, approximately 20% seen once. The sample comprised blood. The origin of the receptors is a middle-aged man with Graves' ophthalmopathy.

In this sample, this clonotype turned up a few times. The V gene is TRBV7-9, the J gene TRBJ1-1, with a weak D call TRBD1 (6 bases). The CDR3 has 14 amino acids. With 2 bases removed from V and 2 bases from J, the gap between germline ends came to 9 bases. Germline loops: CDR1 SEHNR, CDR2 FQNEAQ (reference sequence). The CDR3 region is CASSLRQVNTEAFF. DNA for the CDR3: TGTGCCAGCAGCTTAAGACAGGTCAACACTGAAGCTTTCTTT.

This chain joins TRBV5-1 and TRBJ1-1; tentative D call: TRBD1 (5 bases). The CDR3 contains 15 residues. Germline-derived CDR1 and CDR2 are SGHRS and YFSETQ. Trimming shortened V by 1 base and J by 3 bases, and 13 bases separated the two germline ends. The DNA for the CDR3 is TGCGCCAGCAGCTTGAAGTTCAGGGAGGACACTGAAGCTTTCTTT. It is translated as CASSLKFREDTEAFF. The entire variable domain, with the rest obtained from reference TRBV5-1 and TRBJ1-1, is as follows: KAGVTQTPRYLIKTRGQQVTLSCSPISGHRSVSWYQQTPGQGLQFLFEYFSETQRNKGNFPGRFSGRQFSNSRSEMNVSTLELGDSALYLCASSLKFREDTEAFFGQGTRLTVV.

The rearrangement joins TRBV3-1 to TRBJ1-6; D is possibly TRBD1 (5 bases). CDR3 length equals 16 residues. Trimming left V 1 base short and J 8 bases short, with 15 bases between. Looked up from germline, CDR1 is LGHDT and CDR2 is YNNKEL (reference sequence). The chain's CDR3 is CASSQVGGRYHSPLHF. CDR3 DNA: TGTGCCAGCAGCCAAGTGGGGGGACGGTATCATTCACCCCTCCACTTT. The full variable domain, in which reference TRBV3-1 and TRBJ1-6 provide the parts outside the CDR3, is DTAVSQTPKYLVTQMGNDKSIKCEQNLGHDTMYWYKQDSKKFLKIMFSYNNKELIINETVPNRFSPKSPDKAHLNLHINSLELGDSAVYFCASSQVGGRYHSPLHFGNGTRLTVT.

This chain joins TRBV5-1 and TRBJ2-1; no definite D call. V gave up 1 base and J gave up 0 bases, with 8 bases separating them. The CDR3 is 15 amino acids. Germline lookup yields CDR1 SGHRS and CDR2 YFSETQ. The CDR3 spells CASSLLGSSYNEQFF. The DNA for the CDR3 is TGCGCCAGCAGCTTGTTGGGAAGCTCCTACAATGAGCAGTTCTTC.

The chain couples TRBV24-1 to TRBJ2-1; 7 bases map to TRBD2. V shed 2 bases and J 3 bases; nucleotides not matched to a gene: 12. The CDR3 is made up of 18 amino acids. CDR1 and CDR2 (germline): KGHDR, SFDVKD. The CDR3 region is CATSDYSPAGGGYNEQFF. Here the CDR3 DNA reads TGTGCCACCAGTGATTACTCGCCTGCCGGCGGGGGCTACAATGAGCAGTTCTTC.

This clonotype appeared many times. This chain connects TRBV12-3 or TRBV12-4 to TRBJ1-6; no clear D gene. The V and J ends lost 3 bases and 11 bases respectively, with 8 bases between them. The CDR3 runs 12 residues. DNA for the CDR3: TGTGCCAGCAGTTTGAGAGGTCCACCCCTCCACTTT. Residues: CASSLRGPPLHF.

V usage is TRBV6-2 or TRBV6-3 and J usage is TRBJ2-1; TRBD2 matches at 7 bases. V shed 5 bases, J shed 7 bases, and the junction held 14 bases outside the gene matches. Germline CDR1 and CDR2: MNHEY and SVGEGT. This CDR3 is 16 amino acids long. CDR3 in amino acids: CASSPTSLGGFNEQFF. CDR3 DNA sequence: TGTGCCAGCAGTCCGACTAGCCTCGGGGGGTTTAATGAGCAGTTCTTC.